One sample yielded the 14 T cell receptor beta chains listed below, sequenced in a study of OX40 agonist ivuxolimab in advanced cancers. The data were produced by immunoSEQ multiplex PCR, yet TCRdb's version contains in-frame clones alone and is incomplete. This sample has under 85,000 clones, with roughly 88% found just once. Sequencing was performed on CD4+ or CD8+ T cells sorted from blood, taken in a trial of the OX40 agonist ivuxolimab. All receptors come from an adult with an advanced solid tumor such as melanoma, head and neck, liver or kidney cancer.

The chain recombines TRBV11-2 with TRBJ1-5; D is ambiguous. This CDR3 region has 13 residues. The germline V gene has CDR1 SGHAT and CDR2 FQNNGV. With 5 bases removed from V and 6 bases from J, the gap between germline ends came to 11 bases. The CDR3 spells CASSAIHGQPQHF. The CDR3 bases are TGTGCCAGCAGCGCTATCCACGGTCAGCCCCAGCATTTT.

V usage is TRBV27 and J usage is TRBJ2-2, with 8 bases lining up with TRBD2. The ends lost 1 base at V and 6 bases at J; junction bases unmatched: 7. Germline V CDR1 and CDR2: MNHEY, SMNVEV (reference sequence). CDR3 size: 16 residues. For the CDR3, the DNA is TGTGCCAGCAGTTTATTGTCGGGGGGGCTTTCCGGGGAGCTGTTTTTT. It codes for CASSLLSGGLSGELFF.

The gene calls are TRBV27 and TRBJ2-1; 10 bases match TRBD2. The V gene's germline CDR1 is MNHEY and CDR2 SMNVEV (reference sequence). This CDR3 is built from 15 residues. The J segment lost 4 bases and the V segment lost 5 bases, leaving 5 bases of the junction unmatched. Here the CDR3 reads CASSPSGGRYNEQFF. For the CDR3, the DNA is TGTGCCAGCAGTCCTAGCGGGGGCCGTTACAATGAGCAGTTCTTC.

The J gene is TRBJ1-1, the V gene TRBV6-5, with D perhaps TRBD1 (6 bases). V was clipped by 4 bases and J by 6 bases, with 21 bases between them. Per the germline V gene, CDR1 is MNHEY and CDR2 is SVGAGI. This CDR3 is built from 16 residues. CDR3 bases: TGTGCCAGCAGTTGGGGGGGGGCAGCCTCCGGGGCTGAAGCTTTCTTT. This codes for CASSWGGAASGAEAFF.

Turning to this clone: One end of the junction does not line up with germline, which may come from a read error. The V gene is TRBV6-1, the J gene TRBJ1-1; D not resolved. The V gene's germline CDR1 is MNHNS and CDR2 SASEGT. The CDR3 is made up of 14 amino acids. The CDR3 region is CAISEGQPNTEAFF. Written as DNA, the CDR3 is TGTGCCATCAGTGAAGGCCAGCCGAACACTGAAGCTTTCTTT.

This chain links TRBV2 with TRBJ2-5; D may be TRBD2 (6 bases). CDR1 and CDR2 from the germline V gene are SNHLY and FYNNEI. CDR3 length: 16 amino acids. V lost 3 bases to trimming and J lost 5 bases, with 19 bases between them. For the CDR3, the DNA is TGTGCCAGCAGTGATATTCTGCGGGAAGAGCTGGAGACCCAGTACTTC. It is translated as CASSDILREELETQYF. The whole variable domain, filled in from reference TRBV2 and TRBJ2-5, reads EPEVTQTPSHQVTQMGQEVILRCVPISNHLYFYWYRQILGQKVEFLVSFYNNEISEKSEIFDDQFSVERPDGSNFTLKIRSTKLEDSAMYFCASSDILREELETQYFGPGTRLLVL.

The V call is TRBV6-5, the J call TRBJ1-2; a weak D match, TRBD1 (6 bases). The CDR3 has 14 residues. The V end lost 2 bases, the J end lost 3 bases, and 10 bases lay between the germline ends. CDR1 and CDR2 (germline): MNHEY, SVGAGI. CDR3 DNA sequence: TGTGCCAGCAGTTACAGGGGGGTTGACTATGGCTACACCTTC. Translating gives CASSYRGVDYGYTF.

The chain employs TRBV2 and TRBJ1-4; possibly TRBD1 for D (5 bases). Germline assignment: CDR1 SNHLY and CDR2 FYNNEI. The CDR3 is made up of 16 amino acids. The V end was cut by 5 bases, the J end by 0 bases, with 13 bases between. The CDR3 here is CASSQTQTATNEKLFF. The CDR3 region has the DNA TGTGCCAGCAGTCAGACTCAGACAGCAACTAATGAAAAACTGTTTTTT.

The gene calls are TRBV27 and TRBJ1-3; D is unresolved. Germline CDR1 MNHEY, CDR2 SMNVEV (reference sequence). The V end lost 6 bases, the J end lost 4 bases, and 28 bases lay between the germline ends. CDR3 length equals 19 residues. The CDR3 protein is CASRRTGQETWPVGNTIYF. The CDR3 DNA reads as TGTGCCAGCAGGAGGACGGGTCAGGAGACCTGGCCGGTAGGAAACACCATATATTTT.

The rearrangement joins TRBV5-1 to TRBJ2-5; unclear D gene. V shed 3 bases and J shed 4 bases, with 13 bases lying between them. Germline loops: CDR1 SGHRS, CDR2 YFSETQ. This CDR3 spans 14 amino acids. As DNA, the CDR3 is TGCGCCAGCAGCTCCCCCGGGCGTGCAGAGACCCAGTACTTC. This codes for CASSSPGRAETQYF.

A note on this clone: A read error may produce the germline difference seen at one junction end. The V call is TRBV6-1, the J call TRBJ1-2; a possible D gene is TRBD1 (5 bases). Germline loops: CDR1 MNHNS, CDR2 SASEGT. The CDR3 consists of 13 residues. CDR3 bases: TGTGTCAGCAGTGACAGTTTTAGGTATGGCTACACCTTC. Its translation is CVSSDSFRYGYTF.

This chain links TRBV19 with TRBJ2-3; unclear D gene. The germline V gene has CDR1 LNHDA and CDR2 SQIVND (reference sequence). The CDR3 is 16 residues long. V was pared by 0 bases and J by 5 bases, with 15 bases between. The CDR3 loop reads CASSIDFQPPVDTQYF. The CDR3 DNA follows: TGTGCCAGTAGTATAGACTTCCAACCTCCAGTAGATACGCAGTATTTT.

V and J are TRBV11-3 and TRBJ2-7, with D possibly matching TRBD1 (6 bases). Germline CDR1 and CDR2: SGHNT and YENEEA. CDR3 length: 14 amino acids. V was trimmed by 5 bases and J by 0 bases, leaving 11 bases between them. CDR3 DNA sequence: TGTGCCAGCAGCGCCGACAGGAGCTCCTACGAGCAGTACTTC. It translates to CASSADRSSYEQYF.

In its sample, this clone was seen a few times. The chain combines TRBV6-1 with TRBJ1-2; 7 bases are shared with TRBD1. Germline lookup yields CDR1 MNHNS and CDR2 SASEGT. The junction had 2 bases not matched to a gene; V was cut back by 0 bases and J by 4 bases. There are 14 residues in the CDR3. This chain's CDR3 is CASSEAGTVYGYTF. CDR3 DNA: TGTGCCAGCAGTGAAGCTGGGACAGTCTATGGCTACACCTTC.